This TCR beta chain was captured by sequencing in a study of tumor-infiltrating lymphocytes in primary liver carcinoma. Study summary: Patients included men and women of 30 to 69 years. The neoplasms were of stage T1-T3 N0M0, with dimensions of roughly 4.2 to 10 cm across.

Study-wide findings and caveats: Tumor-blood pairs (like tumor-adjacent pairs) overlapped less than tumor region pairs did.

As concerns this clonotype: Its cognate antigen is unknown. One end of the junction varies from germline; a read error may be responsible.

This CDR3 has 12 residues. Germline CDR1 is MDHEN and CDR2 is SYDVKM. Out of unsorted whole blood came the blood RNA, and germline DNA was extracted as well. A roughly 4.3-milliliter peripheral blood sample was collected before surgery. Starting material of 500 to 600 ng total RNA yielded TCR beta cDNA via a constant-region primer. Construction of TCR beta libraries relied on three successive nested multiplex PCR rounds employing slightly modified ARM-PCR. The first two PCR rounds, around 11 cycles each, used TRBV1-TRBV30 forward primers and a C-beta reverse primer. One entry per CDR3 protein results from TCRdb running MiXCR on the multiplex PCR reads. The sample lists 320,000 or so distinct CDR3 sequences, roughly two thirds seen once, with roughly 9% in the top ten.

This sequence was found in a man aged 40-55 years with primary liver carcinoma and hepatitis B virus infection. Sequenced material: peripheral blood. The chain links TRBV28 to TRBJ2-1; perhaps TRBD1 as D (6 bases). CDR3 sequence (DNA): TGTGCCAGCAGCCGCTACCCAGGGGAGCAGCTCTTC. This encodes CASSRYPGEQLF.